This T cell receptor (beta chain) comes out of a study of cytomegalovirus exposure and HLA in healthy donors. The study ran its PCR with 60 Vbeta and 13 Jbeta primers. Per the study methods: An analysis that came later counted 70 million to 100 million unique TCR beta chains, around 12 million shared. The assay was immunoSEQ multiplex PCR, and TCRdb's table has in-frame clones only and misses some. That table supplies the V and J calls and clone size; D and trimming were determined from the DNA. The sample consists of 85,000 to 100,000 clones, over 80% of them appearing once. Per the germline V gene, CDR1 is MDHEN and CDR2 is SYDVKM. The CDR3 sequence is 14 residues long.

Material for sequencing was PBMCs. The J gene is TRBJ2-5, the V gene TRBV28; 10 bases map to TRBD2. TRBJ2-7 explains the end of the DNA better; the J call may be wrong. This TCR derives from a man aged 18 to 30 in good health and CMV-seronegative. CDR3 DNA: TGTGCCAGCACAGAGAGCGGGAGGGTTTACGAGCAGTACTTC. The encoded protein is CASTESGRVYEQYF.